This T cell receptor (beta chain) was found in a study of blood T cell repertoires in COVID-19. Study-wide context: Collection of acute and convalescent COVID-19 samples took place in the United States, Italy and Spain. PBMCs, B-cell-depleted T cells, or T cells provided the cDNA or gDNA that made up the material.

The length of the CDR3 is 19 residues. Germline CDR1 and CDR2: MNHEY and SVGEGT. Trimming shortened V by 0 bases and J by 1 base, and 22 bases separated the two germline ends. Seattle patients were enrolled while actively infected and followed longitudinally. Original handling: Cell counts per sample came from amplifying reference gene primers. Using immunoSEQ multiplex PCR, the repertoire was profiled, and TCRdb retains in-frame clones only, with some absent. V, J and clone size are taken as reported in that table, and D and trimming were inferred from the DNA itself. The table shows about 370,000 clones, with 70% to 90% occurring only once.

V is TRBV6-2 or TRBV6-3 and J is TRBJ2-7; possibly TRBD2 for D (5 bases). The sample comprised peripheral blood. The sequence was obtained from a woman younger than 45 with COVID-19, enrolled during active disease. The CDR3 loop is CASSYSTIAGTWKSYEQYF. The CDR3 DNA sequence: TGTGCCAGCAGTTACTCGACTATTGCTGGCACCTGGAAGTCCTACGAGCAGTACTTC.